This entry lists 22 T cell receptor beta chains sequenced from one sample in a study of blood T cell repertoires in COVID-19. TCRdb keeps only in-frame clones here, not all; method: immunoSEQ multiplex PCR. The table shows approximately 7,000 clones, with 88% occurring only once. Sequencing was performed on peripheral blood. These receptors were obtained from a human donor in a cohort sampled during active COVID-19.

Within the sample, this clone is large. J is TRBJ2-1 and V is TRBV5-1, with 7 positions matching TRBD2. CDR3 size: 16 residues. The ends lost 4 bases at V and 0 bases at J; junction bases unmatched: 7. CDR1 SGHRS and CDR2 YFSETQ come from the germline V gene. The CDR3 nucleotides read TGCGCCAGCAGCGGATCCGGGACTAACTCCTACAATGAGCAGTTCTTC. Encoded protein: CASSGSGTNSYNEQFF. Full variable domain (remainder filled in from reference TRBV5-1 and TRBJ2-1): KAGVTQTPRYLIKTRGQQVTLSCSPISGHRSVSWYQQTPGQGLQFLFEYFSETQRNKGNFPGRFSGRQFSNSRSEMNVSTLELGDSALYLCASSGSGTNSYNEQFFGPGTRLTVL.

This clone was seen a few times. The chain couples TRBV5-1 to TRBJ1-4; a possible D gene is TRBD1 (5 bases). This CDR3 has 16 amino acids. The germline V and J ends were trimmed by 4 bases and 0 bases, with 13 bases remaining between them. Germline lookup yields CDR1 SGHRS and CDR2 YFSETQ. The CDR3 DNA sequence: TGCGCCAGCAGCGAGACAACAGGAGCAACTAATGAAAAACTGTTTTTT. This codes for CASSETTGATNEKLFF. Combining the CDR3 with reference TRBV5-1 and TRBJ1-4 gives the whole variable domain KAGVTQTPRYLIKTRGQQVTLSCSPISGHRSVSWYQQTPGQGLQFLFEYFSETQRNKGNFPGRFSGRQFSNSRSEMNVSTLELGDSALYLCASSETTGATNEKLFFGSGTQLSVL.

V and J are TRBV25-1 and TRBJ1-1; no clear D. This CDR3 has 14 amino acids. Trimming took off 4 bases at V and 3 bases at J, with 12 bases between the two ends. CDR1 and CDR2 from the germline V gene are MGHDK and SYGVNS. The CDR3: CASSAQAKHTEAFF. Here the CDR3 DNA reads TGTGCCAGCAGTGCACAAGCGAAGCACACTGAAGCTTTCTTT.

V and J are TRBV21-1 and TRBJ2-7; the DNA was not compared with TRBD2, the D call given in the table. TRBV21-1 is noted as a pseudogene. CDR3 length: 13 residues. The CDR3 region has the DNA TGTGCCAGCAGCAAGGGGGGTACCTACGAGCAGTACTTC. Translating it yields CASSKGGTYEQYF.

This clone was seen just once. The chain carries TRBV18 and TRBJ1-2; TRBD1 matches at 9 bases. Trimming removed 2 bases from V and 2 bases from J; junction bases left unmatched: 6. In germline, CDR1 is KGHSH, CDR2 LQKENI. CDR3 length: 16 residues. Written as DNA, the CDR3 is TGTGCCAGCTCACCATACCCCGGACAGGGGAACTATGGCTACACCTTC. Its protein product is CASSPYPGQGNYGYTF.

V gene TRBV7-2 combines with J gene TRBJ1-6; tentative D call: TRBD1 (6 bases). CDR1 and CDR2 from the germline V gene are SGHTA and FQGNSA. The V end was cut by 2 bases, the J end by 10 bases, with 15 bases between. This CDR3 spans 15 amino acids. The CDR3 DNA reads TGTGCCAGCAGCTTATTGGCAGGGGAGGGCTCACCCCTCCACTTT. Residues: CASSLLAGEGSPLHF.

V usage is TRBV9 and J usage is TRBJ2-7, with 9 bases fitting TRBD1. Germline trimming cut 3 bases from V and 7 bases from J; bases unmatched to any gene: 11. Germline-derived CDR1 and CDR2 are SGDLS and YYNGEE. The CDR3 sequence is 15 residues long. CDR3 in amino acids: CASSAEGQGRSEQYF. Here the CDR3 DNA reads TGTGCCAGCAGCGCGGAGGGACAGGGTAGAAGTGAGCAGTACTTC.

The chain's CDR3 is CASSPQFSTDTQYF. CDR3 DNA: TGCGCCAGCAGCCCCCAGTTTAGCACAGATACGCAGTATTTT. The V and J genes are TRBV4-1 and TRBJ2-3, with D unclear. CDR3 length equals 14 residues. V lost 4 bases, J lost 0 bases, and 8 bases lay in between. Germline values: CDR1 MGHRA, CDR2 YSYEKL.

V gene TRBV18 combines with J gene TRBJ1-2, with D unclear. Germline lookup yields CDR1 KGHSH and CDR2 LQKENI. CDR3 length: 14 residues. V lost 0 bases and J 0 bases, leaving 5 bases between the germline ends. The CDR3 DNA is TGTGCCAGCTCACCACCTTCCGCTAACTATGGCTACACCTTC. Translating it yields CASSPPSANYGYTF.

V is TRBV5-8 and J is TRBJ2-5, with a weak D call TRBD1 (5 bases). Germline lookup yields CDR1 SGHTS and CDR2 YDEGEE. The CDR3 is 13 residues long. Trimming removed 4 bases at V and 2 bases at J, with 9 bases between. This CDR3 reads CASSRDRQETQYF. The CDR3 DNA is TGTGCCAGCAGCCGCGACAGACAAGAGACCCAGTACTTC.

This chain joins TRBV25-1 and TRBJ1-4, with D possibly TRBD1 on 6 matching bases. CDR1 MGHDK and CDR2 SYGVNS come from the germline V gene. Trimming cost V 4 bases and J 4 bases, with 13 bases left between them. The CDR3 sequence is 15 residues long. The CDR3 sequence is CASSGHRANNEKLFF. In DNA, the CDR3 is TGTGCCAGCAGTGGCCACAGGGCTAATAATGAAAAACTGTTTTTT.

The chain joins TRBV10-3 to TRBJ1-5, with TRBD1 identical over 7 bases. This CDR3 region has 15 residues. V lost 6 bases to trimming and J lost 4 bases; unmatched junction nucleotides: 9. Germline CDR1 is ENHRY and CDR2 is SYGVKD. CDR3 coding DNA: TGTGCCATCAGCAGGACAGGCCCTATTAATCAGCCCCAGCATTTT. Amino acid sequence: CAISRTGPINQPQHF.

The J gene is TRBJ2-3, the V gene TRBV25-1; the D gene is possibly TRBD2 (6 bases). Trimming left V 1 base short and J 0 bases short, with 11 bases between. The CDR3 covers 16 residues. The germline gives CDR1 MGHDK, CDR2 SYGVNS. The DNA for the CDR3 is TGTGCCAGCAGTGAATTCGGGCGGGGCAGCACAGATACGCAGTATTTT. Translating gives CASSEFGRGSTDTQYF.

A few counts support this clone. The chain couples TRBV2 to TRBJ1-6; tentative D call: TRBD1 (6 bases). The germline V gene encodes CDR1 SNHLY and CDR2 FYNNEI. Between the trimmed V and J ends, which lost 6 bases and 5 bases, there was a span of 14 bases. The CDR3 runs to 15 residues. CDR3 bases: TGTGCCAGCAGCCAACTCAGGGGAAATAATTCACCCCTCCACTTT. It specifies CASSQLRGNNSPLHF.

The V gene is TRBV7-2, the J gene TRBJ1-1; weak D call: TRBD1 (5 bases). CDR3 size: 15 residues. V was trimmed by 5 bases and J by 5 bases, leaving 18 bases between them. Germline V CDR1 and CDR2: SGHTA, FQGNSA. The CDR3: CASSRAGAVLTEAFF. CDR3 DNA sequence: TGTGCCAGCAGCCGCGCTGGGGCGGTTTTGACTGAAGCTTTCTTT.

J is TRBJ2-5 and V is TRBV25-1; 8 positions agree with TRBD1. The germline V gene has CDR1 MGHDK and CDR2 SYGVNS. Germline trimming cut 4 bases from V and 5 bases from J; bases unmatched to any gene: 6. This CDR3 has 14 residues. The CDR3 reads CASSVSGGEETQYF. In DNA form, the CDR3 reads TGTGCCAGCAGTGTCTCAGGGGGCGAGGAGACCCAGTACTTC.

J is TRBJ2-7 and V is TRBV7-9, with no clear D. Germline values: CDR1 SEHNR, CDR2 FQNEAQ (reference sequence). The CDR3 extends over 14 amino acids. V was cut by 1 base and J by 3 bases, with 10 bases left in between. The CDR3 reads CASSLGVSFYEQYF. The CDR3 DNA sequence: TGTGCCAGCAGCTTAGGTGTCAGTTTCTACGAGCAGTACTTC. Drawing the rest from reference TRBV7-9 and TRBJ2-7, the complete variable domain is DTGVSQNPRHKITKRGQNVTFRCDPISEHNRLYWYRQTLGQGPEFLTYFQNEAQLEKSRLLSDRFSAERPKGSFSTLEIQRTEQGDSAMYLCASSLGVSFYEQYFGPGTRLTVT.

The chain joins TRBV12-5 to TRBJ2-3; TRBD1 is a possible D gene (6 bases). V was shortened by 6 bases and J by 2 bases, with 6 bases between the two germline ends. The CDR3 covers 12 residues. The germline V gene has CDR1 LGHNT and CDR2 FRNRAP. CDR3 coding DNA: TGTGCTAGTGGGGGGGCCACAGATACGCAGTATTTT. Translation gives CASGGATDTQYF.

V is TRBV30 and J is TRBJ1-1; 7 nucleotides align to TRBD1. Trimming at V came to 3 bases and at J to 1 base, leaving 5 bases not matched to a gene. Germline V gene data show CDR1 as GTSNPN and CDR2 as SVGIG (reference sequence). The CDR3 loop spans 14 amino acids. CDR3 sequence reads: CAWSDGTANTEAFF. The CDR3 region has the DNA TGTGCCTGGAGCGACGGGACAGCGAACACTGAAGCTTTCTTT.

The chain recombines TRBV5-1 with TRBJ2-5; a weak D match, TRBD2 (7 bases). Per the germline V gene, CDR1 is SGHRS and CDR2 is YFSETQ. The CDR3 contains 14 residues. V was pared by 2 bases and J by 5 bases, with 13 bases between. The CDR3 sequence is CASSLGGGGETQYF. The CDR3 DNA is TGCGCCAGCAGCTTAGGCGGGGGCGGGGAGACCCAGTACTTC.

The chain employs TRBV5-6 and TRBJ1-4; 9 bases are a match to TRBD1. Germline V CDR1 and CDR2: SGHDT, YYEEEE. The length of the CDR3 is 15 residues. The V gene end was trimmed by 4 bases and the J gene end by 4 bases; junction bases not matched to a gene: 5. The CDR3 sequence: CASSQWTGVNEKLFF. CDR3 in DNA: TGTGCCAGCAGCCAATGGACAGGGGTTAATGAAAAACTGTTTTTT.

The chain joins TRBV7-2 to TRBJ2-5; 8 bases are a match to TRBD2. This CDR3 is built from 15 residues. V dropped 1 base and J dropped 5; count of bases not matched to a gene: 6. The germline CDR1 and CDR2 sequences are SGHTA and FQGNSA. Written as DNA, the CDR3 is TGTGCCAGCAGCTTAGGAGCGGGAGTGCGGGAGACCCAGTACTTC. It yields the protein CASSLGAGVRETQYF.